This T cell receptor (beta chain) was identified during a study of blood T cell repertoires in COVID-19. Study information: The United States, Italy and Spain supplied acute and convalescent COVID-19 samples. The cDNA or gDNA used as material had been derived from T cells, B-cell-depleted T cells, or PBMCs.

The authors' processing: Estimation of nucleated cell counts relied on the amplification of reference gene primers. Produced via immunoSEQ multiplex PCR; TCRdb's table is partial and in-frame only. That table gives V, J and clone size, and the DNA gave D and trimming. The data show over 300,000 clones, 89% seen once. Per germline, CDR1 MNHEY and CDR2 SVGAGI. The V and J ends lost 6 bases and 0 bases, in that order; junction bases with no gene match: 4. The length of the CDR3 is 15 residues. The sequence derives from a man between 35 and 55 years old with acute or convalescent COVID-19. Material for sequencing was peripheral blood. This rearrangement joins TRBV6-5 to TRBJ1-5, with 8 nucleotides matching TRBD1. The CDR3 coding sequence is TGTGCCAGCAGAAACACAGGGGGTAGCAATCAGCCCCAGCATTTT. It encodes CASRNTGGSNQPQHF.